This passage covers 12 T cell receptor beta chains from one sample sequenced in a study of cytomegalovirus exposure and HLA in healthy donors. Primers: 60 Vbeta forward and 13 Jbeta reverse. The assay was immunoSEQ multiplex PCR, and TCRdb's table has in-frame clones only and misses some. This table has some 140,000 clones, approximately 71% appearing once. What was sequenced was PBMCs. The source is a man younger than 45 in good health and CMV-seronegative.

The chain couples TRBV27 to TRBJ2-7; TRBD2 might be the D (7 bases). Germline V CDR1 and CDR2: MNHEY, SMNVEV (reference sequence). V lost 6 bases to trimming and J lost 9 bases, with 15 bases between them. This CDR3 is 12 amino acids long. The CDR3 DNA follows: TGTGCCAGCAGGGAAAGGGGGGGAGGGCAGTACTTC. It is translated as CASRERGGGQYF.

V gene TRBV5-8 combines with J gene TRBJ1-1; 7 bases match TRBD1. The V segment lost 0 bases and the J segment 7 bases; nucleotides outside the gene matches: 3. CDR3 length: 13 amino acids. Germline V gene sequence: CDR1 SGHTS, CDR2 YDEGEE. CDR3 coding DNA: TGTGCCAGCAGCTTGGGGCAGGGGGGTGAAGCTTTCTTT. It codes for CASSLGQGGEAFF. Full variable domain (remainder filled in from reference TRBV5-8 and TRBJ1-1): EAGVTQSPTHLIKTRGQQATLRCSPISGHTSVYWYQQALGLGLQFLLWYDEGEERNRGNFPPRFSGRQFPNYSSELNVNALELEDSALYLCASSLGQGGEAFFGQGTRLTVV.

A few counts support this clone. The rearrangement joins TRBV6-1 to TRBJ2-1, with 8 bases that match TRBD2. Germline lookup yields CDR1 MNHNS and CDR2 SASEGT. The V and J ends lost 6 bases and 7 bases, in that order; junction bases with no gene match: 8. The CDR3 length is 14 residues. CDR3 residues: CASRTSGRGNEQFF. The CDR3 nucleotides are TGTGCCAGCAGAACTAGCGGCAGGGGTAATGAGCAGTTCTTC.

This clone has just a few counts. V gene TRBV7-3 combines with J gene TRBJ2-3; D call uncertain. There are 15 residues in the CDR3. Germline lookup yields CDR1 SGHTA and CDR2 FQGTGA. Trimming removed 5 bases from V and 1 base from J, with 13 bases in between. CDR3 sequence reads: CASSPIGEGTDTQYF. The CDR3, as DNA: TGTGCCAGCAGCCCAATAGGTGAGGGCACAGATACGCAGTATTTT.

V is TRBV27 and J is TRBJ2-6, with 10 nucleotides matching TRBD1. This CDR3 comprises 18 residues. The V gene end was trimmed by 0 bases and the J gene end by 0 bases; junction bases not matched to a gene: 2. The germline V gene has CDR1 MNHEY and CDR2 SMNVEV (reference sequence). The CDR3 sequence is CASSLSGTGASGANVLTF. The DNA of the CDR3 is TGTGCCAGCAGTTTATCAGGGACAGGGGCCTCTGGGGCCAACGTCCTGACTTTC.

V is TRBV5-6 and J is TRBJ1-1, with D unresolved. The CDR3 totals 15 residues. Germline CDR1 and CDR2: SGHDT and YYEEEE. The V end lost 2 bases, the J end lost 1 base, and 12 bases lay between the germline ends. For the CDR3, the DNA is TGTGCCAGCAGCTTACAGTCGGTAGGGAACACTGAAGCTTTCTTT. It is translated as CASSLQSVGNTEAFF.

V and J are TRBV6-1 and TRBJ1-1; 10 bases align to TRBD1. Trimming took 3 bases from V and 6 from J; bases not matched to a gene: 10. The CDR3 contains 16 residues. The germline CDR1 and CDR2 sequences are MNHNS and SASEGT. CDR3 bases: TGTGCCAGCAGTGACCCTACGACAGGGGGCGCTTCTGAAGCTTTCTTT. Encoded protein: CASSDPTTGGASEAFF.

This chain links TRBV5-4 with TRBJ2-7, with 8 bases identical to TRBD2. V lost 2 bases to trimming and J lost 6 bases; unmatched junction nucleotides: 7. The CDR3 loop spans 14 amino acids. Germline lookup yields CDR1 SGHNT and CDR2 YYREEE (reference sequence). The CDR3 sequence: CASSFTGGPLEQYF. Written as DNA, the CDR3 is TGTGCCAGCAGCTTTACGGGAGGGCCTCTCGAGCAGTACTTC.

J is TRBJ2-7 and V is TRBV2; 7 positions match TRBD2. Germline CDR1 reads SNHLY; CDR2 reads FYNNEI. The CDR3 is 17 amino acids. J was trimmed by 1 base and V by 5 bases; bases with no gene match: 14. CDR3 amino acids: CASSSPVELAISYEQYF. CDR3 DNA: TGTGCCAGCAGTTCCCCCGTAGAACTAGCGATATCCTACGAGCAGTACTTC. Filled out from reference TRBV2 and TRBJ2-7, the complete variable domain reads EPEVTQTPSHQVTQMGQEVILRCVPISNHLYFYWYRQILGQKVEFLVSFYNNEISEKSEIFDDQFSVERPDGSNFTLKIRSTKLEDSAMYFCASSSPVELAISYEQYFGPGTRLTVT.

The chain uses TRBV15 and TRBJ2-3; TRBD2 matches at 8 bases. J lost 3 bases, V lost 0 bases, and 8 bases had no gene match. Per the germline V gene, CDR1 is LNHNV and CDR2 is YYDKDF (reference sequence). The CDR3 has 17 amino acids. This chain's CDR3 is CATSRERGGGRTDTQYF. The CDR3 DNA is TGTGCCACCAGCAGAGAACGTGGGGGCGGGAGGACAGATACGCAGTATTTT.

This chain uses TRBV28 with TRBJ1-1; D is perhaps TRBD1 (5 bases). This CDR3 spans 15 amino acids. Looked up from germline, CDR1 is MDHEN and CDR2 is SYDVKM. Trimming left V 4 bases short and J 10 bases short, with 22 bases between. The CDR3 DNA reads as TGTGCCAGCAGTTCACCCACGACCTACAGGTACCTAGCTTTCTTT. This translates into CASSSPTTYRYLAFF. The full variable domain, its missing parts supplied by reference TRBV28 and TRBJ1-1, is DVKVTQSSRYLVKRTGEKVFLECVQDMDHENMFWYRQDPGLGLRLIYFSYDVKMKEKGDIPEGYSVSREKKERFSLILESASTNQTSMYLCASSSPTTYRYLAFFGQGTRLTVV.

This clone appeared a few times. V usage is TRBV29-1 and J usage is TRBJ2-7; D remains ambiguous. CDR1 is SQVTM, CDR2 ANQGSEA, per germline. Trimming pared 6 bases from V and 5 bases from J, leaving 14 bases between. This CDR3 comprises 12 residues. The DNA of the CDR3 is TGCAGCGTCCTATTTGAGTTGAACGAGCAGTACTTC. Protein sequence: CSVLFELNEQYF.